The next 21 T cell receptor beta chains were all read from a single sample in a study of regulatory T cells in long-lasting Graves disease. The authors built TCR beta libraries using iRepertoire HTBI primers and Arm-PCR of CDR3 regions. A single record per CDR3 protein comes from TCRdb applying MiXCR to the multiplex PCR reads. Of 400,000 to 500,000 distinct CDR3 sequences in the sample, around 15% are singletons; the top ten hold more than 15%. Specified time point: newly diagnosed GD, antithyroid drugs for less than 3 months. The TCR library was prepared using RNA isolated from PBMCs. This sample also appeared in a second study, on T cells in Graves' hyperthyroidism and ophthalmopathy.

Sequencing used peripheral blood mononuclear cells (PBMCs), obtained at new diagnosis, from a patient treated with antithyroid drugs. The origin of the receptors is a woman aged 45 to 65 with Graves disease.

Many counts were recorded for this clonotype. V gene TRBV2 combines with J gene TRBJ1-5, with D hard to call. CDR1 and CDR2 from the germline V gene are SNHLY and FYNNEI. The CDR3 runs 15 residues. The V gene lost 1 base and the J gene lost 0 bases, with 7 bases spanning the gap. CDR3 in amino acids: CASSEVSSSNQPQHF. CDR3 bases: TGTGCCAGCAGTGAAGTTTCGAGTAGCAATCAGCCCCAGCATTTT.

This clonotype was found a few times. The chain is built from TRBV14 and TRBJ2-7, with 9 bases identical to TRBD1. Germline assignment: CDR1 SGHDN and CDR2 FVKESK. V lost 2 bases and J lost 1; bases outside the gene matches: 3. This CDR3 has 15 amino acids. The CDR3 here is CASSQRGQGSYEQYF. CDR3 coding DNA: TGTGCCAGCAGCCAAAGGGGACAGGGTTCCTACGAGCAGTACTTC.

This clonotype occurred a few times. The rearrangement uses TRBV19 and TRBJ1-2; no reliable D call. This CDR3 has 14 residues. CDR1 LNHDA and CDR2 SQIVND come from the germline V gene (reference sequence). V was pared by 2 bases and J by 1 base, with 8 bases between. The CDR3 is CASSIFDVNYGYTF. CDR3 sequence (DNA): TGTGCCAGTAGTATATTTGATGTTAACTATGGCTACACCTTC.

This clonotype was recorded at least ten times. The V and J genes are TRBV12-3 or TRBV12-4 and TRBJ1-1; D possibly corresponds to TRBD1 (5 bases). V was pared by 6 bases and J by 4 bases, with 15 bases between. CDR3 length equals 14 residues. CDR3 bases: TGTGCCAGCAGCACCCGGGGCCTCGGCACTGAAGCTTTCTTT. Residues: CASSTRGLGTEAFF.

This clonotype was counted only a few times. The V gene is TRBV12-3 or TRBV12-4, the J gene TRBJ1-2; TRBD1 aligns across 7 bases. The CDR3 has 13 amino acids. V was clipped by 5 bases and J by 7 bases; unmatched bases: 7. In nucleotides, the CDR3 is TGTGCCAGCAGTCGACAGGGAGAGGTTGGCTACACCTTC. Translated: CASSRQGEVGYTF.

This chain joins TRBV25-1 and TRBJ2-3, with TRBD2 identical over 11 bases. CDR3 size: 14 residues. The V gene's germline CDR1 is MGHDK and CDR2 SYGVNS. The junction had 8 bases not matched to a gene; V was cut back by 10 bases and J by 5 bases. Written as DNA, the CDR3 is TGTGCCACCGACACTAGCGGGAGTTTAGATACGCAGTATTTT. This gives the protein CATDTSGSLDTQYF.

This clonotype was detected many times. The chain has TRBV2 and TRBJ2-7; a weak D match, TRBD1 (5 bases). CDR1 and CDR2 (germline): SNHLY, FYNNEI. This CDR3 has 14 amino acids. V lost 4 bases and J 0 bases, leaving 10 bases between the germline ends. The CDR3 is CASSVGQGSYEQYF. The CDR3, as DNA: TGTGCCAGCAGTGTTGGGCAGGGCTCCTACGAGCAGTACTTC.

This clonotype was counted a few times. This rearrangement joins TRBV4-2 to TRBJ2-7; D perhaps matches TRBD2 (5 bases). Germline lookup yields CDR1 LGHNA and CDR2 YNFKEQ. CDR3 size: 14 residues. Trimming removed 2 bases from V and 1 base from J, with 9 bases in between. Written as DNA, the CDR3 is TGTGCCAGCAGCCAAAACCGGGATTCCTACGAGCAGTACTTC. Translation: CASSQNRDSYEQYF.

This chain joins TRBV5-1 and TRBJ2-7, with a possible D match to TRBD1 (6 bases). Germline lookup yields CDR1 SGHRS and CDR2 YFSETQ. The ends were cut back, 2 bases at V and 6 bases at J, with 12 bases in the middle. The CDR3 runs 13 residues. The CDR3 DNA is TGCGCCAGCAGCTTAACAGGGCAACTCGAGCAGTACTTC. Its protein product is CASSLTGQLEQYF.

Of note for this clonotype: At one end the junction does not follow the germline gene, possibly because of a read error. The chain is built from TRBV12-3 or TRBV12-4 and TRBJ1-1, with 8 bases lining up with TRBD1. CDR3 size: 16 residues. The CDR3 loop reads CASSFGATGANTEASF. The CDR3 nucleotides are TGTGCCAGCAGTTTCGGGGCGACAGGGGCGAACACTGAAGCTTCCTTT.

This clonotype has ten or more counts. This sequence joins TRBV30 and TRBJ1-1, with D maybe TRBD1 (5 bases). The CDR3 length is 13 residues. The ends were cut back, 0 bases at V and 5 bases at J, with 10 bases in the middle. Germline V gene sequence: CDR1 GTSNPN, CDR2 SVGIG (reference sequence). The CDR3 nucleotides read TGTGCCTGGAGTGTTACAGAGGGGACTGAAGCTTTCTTT. It encodes CAWSVTEGTEAFF.

This clonotype was detected a few times. The chain has TRBV19 and TRBJ2-1; 7 bases align to TRBD1. The ends lost 3 bases at V and 13 bases at J; junction bases unmatched: 9. The germline V gene encodes CDR1 LNHDA and CDR2 SQIVND (reference sequence). The CDR3 covers 13 residues. CDR3 coding DNA: TGTGCCAGTAGTATGCAATCCGGGACAGAACAGTTCTTC. Protein sequence: CASSMQSGTEQFF.

This clonotype was seen at least ten times. V gene TRBV11-2 combines with J gene TRBJ1-6; no definite D call. Between the trimmed V and J ends, which lost 8 bases and 4 bases, there was a span of 3 bases. Germline assignment: CDR1 SGHAT and CDR2 FQNNGV. CDR3 length equals 11 residues. CDR3 coding DNA: TGTGCCAGCGGGTATAATTCACCCCTCCACTTT. Its translation is CASGYNSPLHF. Full variable domain (missing parts from reference TRBV11-2 and TRBJ1-6): EAGVAQSPRYKIIEKRQSVAFWCNPISGHATLYWYQQILGQGPKLLIQFQNNGVVDDSQLPKDRFSAERLKGVDSTLKIQPAKLEDSAVYLCASGYNSPLHFGNGTRLTVT.

This clonotype was seen at least ten times. The rearrangement uses TRBV28 and TRBJ2-5, with D perhaps TRBD1 or TRBD2 (5 bases each). Germline V gene lookup returns CDR1 MDHEN and CDR2 SYDVKM. The length of the CDR3 is 16 residues. V was clipped by 2 bases and J by 2 bases, with 15 bases between them. The chain's CDR3 is CASSLRSPGRQETQYF. The CDR3 coding sequence is TGTGCCAGCAGTTTACGGTCCCCGGGACGGCAAGAGACCCAGTACTTC.

The chain joins TRBV28 to TRBJ2-5; D possibly corresponds to TRBD1 (5 bases). The germline V gene has CDR1 MDHEN and CDR2 SYDVKM. The V and J ends lost 6 bases and 5 bases respectively, with 13 bases between them. CDR3 length equals 13 residues. CDR3 sequence reads: CASSKGRRETQYF. The CDR3 coding sequence is TGTGCCAGCAGCAAGGGGCGCCGGGAGACCCAGTACTTC.

This clonotype occurred a few times. This chain links TRBV12-3 or TRBV12-4 with TRBJ1-2; D remains ambiguous. Trimming left V 5 bases short and J 5 bases short, with 12 bases between. The CDR3 length is 13 residues. The CDR3 loop is CASSLRQVYGYTF. The CDR3 nucleotides are TGTGCCAGCAGTCTGCGGCAGGTATATGGCTACACCTTC.

The chain combines TRBV25-1 with TRBJ1-1; D perhaps matches TRBD1 (5 bases). CDR1 is MGHDK and CDR2 is SYGVNS in the germline V gene. V was pared by 1 base and J by 10 bases, with 13 bases between. CDR3 length equals 13 residues. The CDR3 loop reads CASSELGGLGAFF. CDR3 nucleotides: TGTGCCAGCAGTGAATTGGGGGGTCTGGGAGCTTTCTTT.

Here the CDR3 DNA reads TGCAGCGTTGAAGGATATAATGGTGTGTTGGGAACTGAAGCTTTCTTT. Translated: CSVEGYNGVLGTEAFF. V usage is TRBV29-1 and J usage is TRBJ1-1; unclear D gene. Trimming shortened V by 1 base and J by 5 bases, and 20 bases separated the two germline ends. This CDR3 is built from 16 residues. Germline loops: CDR1 SQVTM, CDR2 ANQGSEA.

This clonotype showed up just a few times. The rearrangement joins TRBV5-5 to TRBJ2-3; D is unclear. Germline CDR1 SGHKS, CDR2 YYEKEE (reference sequence). Trimming left V 1 base short and J 6 bases short, with 12 bases between. The CDR3 sequence is 14 residues long. CDR3 sequence reads: CASSLTLDLDTQYF. As DNA, the CDR3 is TGTGCCAGCAGCTTGACCCTAGATTTGGATACGCAGTATTTT.

This clonotype was detected ten times or more. At one of its ends the junction is not consistent with the germline gene, which may arise from a read error. This rearrangement joins TRBV5-1 to TRBJ2-1, with 8 bases identical to TRBD1. Germline-derived CDR1 and CDR2 are SGHRS and YFSETQ. The CDR3 is made up of 14 amino acids. The CDR3 here is CASSLADRANEQFF. CDR3 bases: TGTGCCAGCAGCTTGGCGGACAGGGCCAATGAGCAGTTCTTC.

This clonotype was recorded a few times. The V call is TRBV4-2, the J call TRBJ2-7; D perhaps matches TRBD1 (5 bases). The CDR3 has 16 amino acids. Germline V gene sequence: CDR1 LGHNA, CDR2 YNFKEQ. With 0 bases removed from V and 3 bases from J, the gap between germline ends came to 15 bases. CDR3 nucleotide sequence: TGTGCCAGCAGCCAAGAACCAGGGCGACTGGACTACGAGCAGTACTTC. Amino acid sequence: CASSQEPGRLDYEQYF.